The 27 T cell receptor beta chains below come from one sample, sequenced in a study of shared clonotypes between healthy human individuals. The protocol was immunoSEQ multiplex PCR, while the TCRdb copy is restricted to in-frame clones and leaves out a portion. The sample contains 1,400,000 or so clones, less than 99% of which appear only once. The material sequenced was naive CD4+ T cells sorted from blood. Subset described: CD45RA+ positively selected. The receptors were sampled from a man aged 25 to 45 in good health.

V and J are TRBV2 and TRBJ1-1, with no clear D. The CDR3 consists of 14 residues. Trimming took 1 base from V and 5 from J, leaving 11 bases between them. The germline gives CDR1 SNHLY, CDR2 FYNNEI. This CDR3 reads CASSEGRGVTEAFF. The CDR3 DNA sequence: TGTGCCAGCAGTGAAGGTCGCGGGGTAACTGAAGCTTTCTTT.

V usage is TRBV14 and J usage is TRBJ1-2; D may be TRBD1 (5 bases). CDR1 is SGHDN and CDR2 is FVKESK in the germline V gene. The CDR3 contains 13 residues. Trimming left V 5 bases short and J 3 bases short, with 10 bases between. The CDR3, as DNA: TGTGCCAGCAGCTGGGGGACCGACTATGGCTACACCTTC. It translates to CASSWGTDYGYTF.

In its sample, this clone was seen once. The chain employs TRBV9 and TRBJ2-7; 8 bases agree with TRBD2. The ends lost 3 bases at V and 2 bases at J; junction bases unmatched: 7. There are 15 residues in the CDR3. CDR1 is SGDLS and CDR2 is YYNGEE in the germline V gene. The CDR3 region has the DNA TGTGCCAGCAGCGCGCCCACTAGCGGACCCTACGAGCAGTACTTC. It codes for CASSAPTSGPYEQYF.

The V call is TRBV6-5, the J call TRBJ1-4, with no clear D. There are 14 residues in the CDR3. V was trimmed by 6 bases and J by 4 bases, leaving 12 bases between them. CDR1 is MNHEY, CDR2 SVGAGI, per germline. The CDR3 DNA reads TGTGCCAGCAGCGTGTTGGGAGATAATGAAAAACTGTTTTTT. Encoded protein: CASSVLGDNEKLFF.

Here the CDR3 reads CASSLVASSPEQYF. The CDR3 nucleotides read TGCGCCAGCAGCTTGGTGGCATCCTCACCGGAGCAGTACTTC. The chain is built from TRBV5-1 and TRBJ2-7; D is uncertain. The CDR3 loop spans 14 amino acids. The V and J ends lost 0 bases and 7 bases respectively, with 14 bases between them. Germline CDR1 SGHRS, CDR2 YFSETQ.

V gene TRBV11-2 combines with J gene TRBJ2-2, with unresolved D. Per germline, CDR1 SGHAT and CDR2 FQNNGV. The CDR3 has 16 residues. V lost 1 base and J lost 2, with 11 bases in between. For the CDR3, the DNA is TGTGCCAGCAGCTTAGCGTTTGAGAGAAACACCGGGGAGCTGTTTTTT. Protein: CASSLAFERNTGELFF. The full variable domain, its missing parts supplied by reference TRBV11-2 and TRBJ2-2, is EAGVAQSPRYKIIEKRQSVAFWCNPISGHATLYWYQQILGQGPKLLIQFQNNGVVDDSQLPKDRFSAERLKGVDSTLKIQPAKLEDSAVYLCASSLAFERNTGELFFGEGSRLTVL.

Regarding this clone: Relative to the germline gene, one junction end is altered; a read error may explain this. The chain combines TRBV6-1 with TRBJ2-1; weak D call: TRBD1 (7 bases). The germline V gene encodes CDR1 MNHNS and CDR2 SASEGT. CDR3 size: 17 residues. This chain's CDR3 is CASSGRQGRGGYTEQFF. The CDR3 DNA follows: TGTGCCAGCAGTGGAAGACAGGGCCGTGGGGGGTACACTGAGCAGTTCTTC.

The chain is built from TRBV27 and TRBJ2-3; D remains ambiguous. CDR1 is MNHEY, CDR2 SMNVEV, per germline (reference sequence). Trimming removed 8 bases from V and 2 bases from J, with 8 bases in between. This CDR3 is 12 amino acids long. CDR3: CASGPLTDTQYF. Here the CDR3 DNA reads TGTGCCAGCGGCCCCCTCACAGATACGCAGTATTTT.

The gene calls are TRBV21-1 and TRBJ2-4; the D call TRBD2 from the table was never checked on the DNA. TRBV21-1 is noted as a pseudogene. The CDR3 consists of 18 residues. The CDR3 nucleotides are TGTGCCAGCAGCAAAGAGTTGGCGGGAGGGCCAGCCAAAAACATTCAGTACTTC. This codes for CASSKELAGGPAKNIQYF.

As regards this clone: This sample includes further DNA sequences coding for the same CDR3. The chain links TRBV6-5 to TRBJ1-2; D remains unclear. Trimming stripped 5 bases from V and 4 bases from J, with 5 bases between. Per the germline V gene, CDR1 is MNHEY and CDR2 is SVGAGI. This CDR3 spans 11 amino acids. The CDR3: CASSGRYGYTF. Here the CDR3 DNA reads TGTGCCAGCAGTGGGCGCTATGGCTACACCTTC.

The chain joins TRBV5-1 to TRBJ1-1; D is ambiguous. The CDR3 is made up of 13 amino acids. V lost 7 bases and J lost 1, with 11 bases in between. Germline CDR1 is SGHRS and CDR2 is YFSETQ. The CDR3 region is CASGLQSNTEAFF. The DNA of the CDR3 is TGCGCCAGCGGACTCCAGTCGAACACTGAAGCTTTCTTT.

The chain employs TRBV4-3 and TRBJ1-5; D is unclear. CDR1 is LGHNA and CDR2 is YSLEER in the germline V gene. V dropped 1 base and J dropped 1 base, with 8 bases sitting between them. This CDR3 is built from 15 residues. This CDR3 reads CASSQVGWSNQPQHF. The CDR3 coding sequence is TGCGCCAGCAGCCAAGTGGGTTGGAGCAATCAGCCCCAGCATTTT.

J is TRBJ2-1 and V is TRBV18; 9 bases align to TRBD2. The CDR3 has 20 residues. V shed 3 bases and J 6 bases; nucleotides not matched to a gene: 21. The V gene's germline CDR1 is KGHSH and CDR2 LQKENI. As DNA, the CDR3 is TGTGCCAGCTCACCCCAGCAAGGTAGCAGAATAGCGGGAGAAGGCAATGAGCAGTTCTTC. Its protein product is CASSPQQGSRIAGEGNEQFF.

This clone was seen only once. The V gene is TRBV5-1, the J gene TRBJ2-3; tentatively, D is TRBD2 (6 bases). Per germline, CDR1 SGHRS and CDR2 YFSETQ. The CDR3 totals 17 residues. V was shortened by 3 bases and J by 2 bases, with 19 bases between the two germline ends. This CDR3 is CASSYSGTHRYTDTQYF. The CDR3 bases are TGCGCCAGCAGCTACTCCGGGACTCACCGTTACACAGATACGCAGTATTTT.

The chain employs TRBV7-8 and TRBJ2-7; 8 positions match TRBD2. This CDR3 comprises 15 residues. The junction had 6 bases not matched to a gene; V was cut back by 1 base and J by 4 bases. Germline loops: CDR1 SGHVS, CDR2 FQNEAQ. CDR3 in DNA: TGTGCCAGCAGCTTAGTAGAAGCGGGAGTATACGAGCAGTACTTC. Translation: CASSLVEAGVYEQYF.

V gene TRBV9 combines with J gene TRBJ2-3, with 11 positions matching TRBD2. Looked up from germline, CDR1 is SGDLS and CDR2 is YYNGEE. CDR3 length equals 16 residues. With V trimmed by 2 bases and J by 4 bases, 6 bases remained unmatched. The DNA for the CDR3 is TGTGCCAGCAGCGTGACGACTAGCGGGACGCCAGATACGCAGTATTTT. It specifies CASSVTTSGTPDTQYF.

The rearrangement uses TRBV7-2 and TRBJ1-5; D unresolved. CDR1 is SGHTA, CDR2 FQGNSA, per germline. Trimming shortened V by 2 bases and J by 0 bases, and 17 bases separated the two germline ends. This CDR3 spans 18 amino acids. CDR3 nucleotide sequence: TGTGCCAGCAGCTTATTTGCTACTCAGTTTAATAGCAATCAGCCCCAGCATTTT. This encodes CASSLFATQFNSNQPQHF.

V is TRBV2 and J is TRBJ2-3, with unresolved D. The germline V and J ends were trimmed by 7 bases and 4 bases, with 15 bases remaining between them. The CDR3 totals 14 residues. From germline, CDR1 is SNHLY and CDR2 FYNNEI. CDR3 nucleotide sequence: TGTGCCAGCACGGCCCAGCCAGGAGCAGATACGCAGTATTTT. Protein product: CASTAQPGADTQYF.

The chain has TRBV5-4 and TRBJ1-2; no clear D. V was shortened by 1 base and J by 2 bases, with 12 bases between the two germline ends. CDR1 and CDR2 (germline): SGHNT, YYREEE (reference sequence). This CDR3 contains 15 residues. CDR3 coding DNA: TGTGCCAGCAGCTTGAGTGGGGATTCAAACTATGGCTACACCTTC. Translation gives CASSLSGDSNYGYTF.

Note on this clone: Other nucleotide sequences from this sample produce the same CDR3. V gene TRBV5-1 combines with J gene TRBJ2-3; 10 positions match TRBD2. With 0 bases clipped from V and 3 bases from J, the junction kept 4 bases outside the gene matches. CDR1 is SGHRS and CDR2 is YFSETQ in the germline V gene. The CDR3 has 16 residues. CDR3 sequence: CASSLGAGGPTDTQYF. The CDR3 DNA reads as TGCGCCAGCAGCTTGGGAGCGGGAGGGCCTACAGATACGCAGTATTTT.

This clone was seen just once. The chain combines TRBV15 with TRBJ1-4; 7 bases agree with TRBD1. The CDR3 contains 17 residues. V lost 0 bases, J lost 8 bases, and 12 bases stayed unmatched. CDR1 LNHNV and CDR2 YYDKDF come from the germline V gene (reference sequence). The CDR3 region has the DNA TGTGCCACCAGCAGAGATAAATTCGACAGGGTCGGCGAAAAACTGTTTTTT. Its translation: CATSRDKFDRVGEKLFF.

This chain uses TRBV7-9 with TRBJ2-3; a weak D match, TRBD1 (6 bases). CDR1 SEHNR and CDR2 FQNEAQ come from the germline V gene (reference sequence). V was trimmed by 5 bases and J by 3 bases, leaving 18 bases between them. This CDR3 contains 16 residues. The CDR3 nucleotides read TGTGCCAGCAGCCGACTGTCGGACAGACTAACAGATACGCAGTATTTT. It specifies CASSRLSDRLTDTQYF.

This rearrangement joins TRBV29-1 to TRBJ2-3, with D perhaps TRBD1 (5 bases). The CDR3 loop spans 14 amino acids. Germline lookup yields CDR1 SQVTM and CDR2 ANQGSEA. The V end was cut by 2 bases, the J end by 6 bases, with 15 bases between. The chain's CDR3 is CSVERGLRRDTQYF. The DNA for the CDR3 is TGCAGCGTTGAAAGGGGCCTTCGGCGGGATACGCAGTATTTT.

The J gene is TRBJ1-4, the V gene TRBV4-2; 9 bases fit TRBD1. Trimming removed 1 base from V and 8 bases from J; junction bases left unmatched: 11. CDR1 is LGHNA, CDR2 YNFKEQ, per germline. This CDR3 comprises 17 residues. The CDR3 nucleotides are TGTGCCAGCAGCCAAGTCGAATCCGGGACAGGGTACGAAAAACTGTTTTTT. Protein product: CASSQVESGTGYEKLFF.

V gene TRBV11-2 combines with J gene TRBJ2-7; 7 nucleotides match TRBD1. The CDR3 is 15 residues long. Trimming removed 4 bases from V and 1 base from J; junction bases left unmatched: 7. Germline-derived CDR1 and CDR2 are SGHAT and FQNNGV. The CDR3 reads CASSSGGEESYEQYF. In DNA, the CDR3 is TGTGCCAGCAGCTCAGGGGGTGAGGAATCCTACGAGCAGTACTTC.

Only one count was recorded for this clone. V gene TRBV28 combines with J gene TRBJ2-3, with 10 nucleotides matching TRBD2. CDR3 length: 16 residues. The germline CDR1 and CDR2 sequences are MDHEN and SYDVKM. J gave up 9 bases and V 7 bases, and 16 bases lay outside the gene matches. CDR3 bases: TGTGCCAGCACCCGACCTGGGGTGGCTAGCGGGAGCACGCAGTATTTT. Encoded protein: CASTRPGVASGSTQYF. Looking up the rest from reference TRBV28 and TRBJ2-3 gives the full variable domain: DVKVTQSSRYLVKRTGEKVFLECVQDMDHENMFWYRQDPGLGLRLIYFSYDVKMKEKGDIPEGYSVSREKKERFSLILESASTNQTSMYLCASTRPGVASGSTQYFGPGTRLTVL.

The CDR3 sequence is CASSPDGAGGTYNEQFF. In nucleotides, the CDR3 is TGTGCCAGCTCACCCGACGGAGCGGGAGGGACCTACAATGAGCAGTTCTTC. V and J are TRBV18 and TRBJ2-1; 10 bases line up with TRBD2. This CDR3 region has 17 residues. Per germline, CDR1 KGHSH and CDR2 LQKENI. V gave up 3 bases and J gave up 2 bases; unmatched junction bases: 7.